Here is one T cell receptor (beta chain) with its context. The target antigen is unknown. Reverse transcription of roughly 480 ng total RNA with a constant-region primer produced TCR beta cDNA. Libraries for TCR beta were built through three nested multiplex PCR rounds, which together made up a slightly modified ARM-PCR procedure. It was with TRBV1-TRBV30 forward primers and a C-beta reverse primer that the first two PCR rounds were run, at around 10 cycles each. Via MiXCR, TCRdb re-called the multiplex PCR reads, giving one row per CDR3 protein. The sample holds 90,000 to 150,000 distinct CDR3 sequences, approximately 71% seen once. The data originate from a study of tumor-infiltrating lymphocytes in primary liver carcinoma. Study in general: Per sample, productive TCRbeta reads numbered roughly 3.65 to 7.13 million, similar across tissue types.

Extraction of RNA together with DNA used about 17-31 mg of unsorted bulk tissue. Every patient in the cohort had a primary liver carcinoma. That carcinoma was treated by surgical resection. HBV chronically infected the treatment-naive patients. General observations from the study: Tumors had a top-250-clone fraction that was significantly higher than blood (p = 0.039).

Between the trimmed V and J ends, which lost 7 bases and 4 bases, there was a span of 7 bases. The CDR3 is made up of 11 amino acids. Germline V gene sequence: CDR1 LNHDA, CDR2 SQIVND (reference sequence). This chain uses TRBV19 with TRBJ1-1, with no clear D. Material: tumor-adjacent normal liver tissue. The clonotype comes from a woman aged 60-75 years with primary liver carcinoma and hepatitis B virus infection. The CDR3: CASMLATEAFF. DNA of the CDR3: TGTGCCAGTATGTTGGCCACTGAAGCTTTCTTT.